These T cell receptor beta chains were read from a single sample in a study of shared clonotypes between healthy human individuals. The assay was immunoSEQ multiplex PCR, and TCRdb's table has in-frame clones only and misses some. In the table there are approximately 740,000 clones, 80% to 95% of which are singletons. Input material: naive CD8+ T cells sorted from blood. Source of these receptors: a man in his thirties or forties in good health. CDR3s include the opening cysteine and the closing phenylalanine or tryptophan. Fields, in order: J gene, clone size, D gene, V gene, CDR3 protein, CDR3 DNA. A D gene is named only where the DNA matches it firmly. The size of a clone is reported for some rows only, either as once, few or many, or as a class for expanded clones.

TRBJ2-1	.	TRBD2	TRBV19	CASSIAGGDYNEQFF	TGTGCCAGTAGTATCGCGGGAGGCGACTACAATGAGCAGTTCTTC
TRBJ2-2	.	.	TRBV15	CATSRDGSITGELFF	TGTGCCACCAGCAGAGATGGAAGTATCACCGGGGAGCTGTTTTTT
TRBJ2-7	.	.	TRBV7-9	CASSLAPGLSTREQYF	TGTGCCAGCAGCTTAGCACCGGGACTCAGTACTCGGGAGCAGTACTTC
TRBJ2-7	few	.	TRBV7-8	CASSLARAYEQYF	TGTGCCAGCAGCTTAGCTAGGGCCTACGAGCAGTACTTC
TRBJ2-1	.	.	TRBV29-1	CSVRGTELGLYNEQFF	TGCAGCGTTAGAGGGACGGAGCTAGGGCTCTACAATGAGCAGTTCTTC
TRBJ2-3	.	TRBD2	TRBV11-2	CASSLLREGRGTDTQYF	TGTGCCAGCAGCTTATTGCGGGAGGGCCGGGGGACAGATACGCAGTATTTT
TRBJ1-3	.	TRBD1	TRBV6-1	CASSGTGRLSGNTIYF	TGTGCCAGCAGTGGGACAGGCCGCTTATCTGGAAACACCATATATTTT
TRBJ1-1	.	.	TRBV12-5	CASGLGGEAFF	TGTGCTAGTGGTTTAGGGGGTGAAGCTTTCTTT
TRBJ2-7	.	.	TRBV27	CASSYQGPGYEQYF	TGTGCCAGCAGTTACCAGGGGCCTGGATACGAGCAGTACTTC
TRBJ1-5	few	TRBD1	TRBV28	CASSSIQGATLNQPQHF	TGTGCCAGCAGCTCTATACAGGGGGCTACCCTGAATCAGCCCCAGCATTTT
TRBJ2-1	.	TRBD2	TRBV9	CASSVLAGVYNEQFF	TGTGCCAGCAGCGTACTAGCGGGAGTCTACAATGAGCAGTTCTTC
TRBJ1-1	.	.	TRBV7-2	CASRGSGGPEAFF	TGTGCCAGCAGGGGGTCGGGGGGCCCTGAAGCTTTCTTT
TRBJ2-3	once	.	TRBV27	CASSLLARSDTQYF	TGTGCCAGCAGTTTATTGGCCAGGTCAGATACGCAGTATTTT
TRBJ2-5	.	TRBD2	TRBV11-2	CASSLESPSGRAQETQYF	TGTGCCAGCAGCTTAGAAAGTCCAAGCGGGAGGGCCCAGGAGACCCAGTACTTC
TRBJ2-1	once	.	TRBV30	CAWSVVGNNEQFF	TGTGCCTGGAGTGTGGTGGGGAACAATGAGCAGTTCTTC
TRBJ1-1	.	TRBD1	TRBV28	CASSPGGIMRTEAFF	TGTGCCAGCAGTCCAGGGGGGATCATGCGCACTGAAGCTTTCTTT
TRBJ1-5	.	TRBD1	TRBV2	CASSGIGGMNQPQHF	TGTGCCAGCAGTGGGATAGGGGGCATGAATCAGCCCCAGCATTTT
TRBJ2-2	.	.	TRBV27	CASSLWGASTGELFF	TGTGCCAGCAGTTTATGGGGGGCATCCACCGGGGAGCTGTTTTTT
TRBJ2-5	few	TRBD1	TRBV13	CASSSDRGGGETQYF	TGTGCCAGCAGCTCGGACAGGGGTGGTGGAGAGACCCAGTACTTC
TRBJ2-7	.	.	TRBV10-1	CASSPRDTREQYF	TGCGCCAGCAGTCCCCGGGACACTCGAGAGCAGTACTTC
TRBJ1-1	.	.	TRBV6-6	CASSPFKKVNTEAFF	TGTGCCAGCAGTCCGTTCAAGAAAGTTAACACTGAAGCTTTCTTT
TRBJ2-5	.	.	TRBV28	CASSWTQETQYF	TGTGCCAGCAGTTGGACTCAAGAGACCCAGTACTTC
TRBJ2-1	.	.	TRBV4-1	CASSQNPSRTRFF	TGCGCCAGCAGCCAAAATCCCAGTCGGACGCGGTTCTTC
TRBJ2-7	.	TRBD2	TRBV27	CASSFSFGTSFSYEQYF	TGTGCCAGCAGTTTTTCATTCGGGACTAGCTTTTCCTACGAGCAGTACTTC
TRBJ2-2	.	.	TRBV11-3	CASSFRGFGNTGELFF	TGTGCCAGCAGCTTCAGGGGTTTTGGAAACACCGGGGAGCTGTTTTTT
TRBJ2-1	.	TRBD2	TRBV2	CASSRLAGRGGNEQFF	TGTGCCAGCTCGCGGTTAGCGGGAAGGGGCGGGAATGAGCAGTTCTTC
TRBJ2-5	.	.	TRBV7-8	CASSLYGSATYWQETQYF	TGTGCCAGCAGCTTATATGGGAGTGCCACGTACTGGCAAGAGACCCAGTACTTC
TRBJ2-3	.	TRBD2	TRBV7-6	CASSFDKTSGSGDTQYF	TGTGCCAGCAGCTTTGACAAGACTAGCGGGTCGGGAGATACGCAGTATTTT
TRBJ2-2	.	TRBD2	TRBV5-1	CASSITSSGRAPGELFF	TGCGCCAGCAGCATAACCTCTAGCGGGAGGGCCCCCGGGGAGCTGTTTTTT
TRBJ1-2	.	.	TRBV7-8	CASSPLLRGYTF	TGTGCCAGCAGCCCCCTACTTCGTGGCTACACCTTC
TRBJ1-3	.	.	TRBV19	CASSVRQAPGNTIYF	TGTGCCAGTAGTGTCCGACAGGCGCCTGGAAACACCATATATTTT
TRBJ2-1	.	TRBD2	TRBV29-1	CSVSGRALSSYNEQFF	TGCAGCGTGAGCGGGAGGGCCCTCAGCTCCTACAATGAGCAGTTCTTC
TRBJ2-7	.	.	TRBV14	CASSQISGSSYEQYF	TGTGCCAGCAGCCAAATATCAGGTAGTAGTTACGAGCAGTACTTC
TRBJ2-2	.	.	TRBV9	CASSPEGGTNTGELFF	TGTGCCAGCAGCCCCGAAGGCGGGACGAACACCGGGGAGCTGTTTTTT
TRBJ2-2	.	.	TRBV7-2	CASQLPRGELFF	TGTGCCAGCCAGCTTCCCCGGGGGGAGCTGTTTTTT
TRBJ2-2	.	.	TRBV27	CASSLEALPTGELFF	TGTGCCAGCAGCCTAGAGGCGCTACCCACCGGGGAGCTGTTTTTT
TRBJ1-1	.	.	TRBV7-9	CASRVAHTEAFF	TGTGCCAGCAGAGTGGCCCACACTGAAGCTTTCTTT
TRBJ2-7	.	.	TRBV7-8	CASSLMGRGGEQYF	TGTGCCAGCAGCTTAATGGGCAGGGGTGGCGAGCAGTACTTC
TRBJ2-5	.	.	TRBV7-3	CASSLTSEWETQYF	TGTGCCAGCAGCTTAACGTCAGAGTGGGAGACCCAGTACTTC
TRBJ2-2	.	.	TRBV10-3	CATLLTSGELFF	TGTGCCACCTTGCTAACCTCCGGGGAGCTGTTTTTT
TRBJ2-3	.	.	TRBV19	CASSMLETDTQYF	TGTGCCAGTAGTATGCTAGAGACAGATACGCAGTATTTT